This TCR beta chain was retrieved from a study of cytomegalovirus exposure and HLA in healthy donors. Only a few counts were recorded for this clone. The CDR3 consists of 13 residues. The germline V and J ends were trimmed by 10 bases and 0 bases, with 14 bases remaining between them. The germline gives CDR1 SGHNT, CDR2 YYREEE (reference sequence). With 60 Vbeta and 13 Jbeta primers, the PCR was carried out. Only in-frame clones appear in the TCRdb table, and some are missing; sequencing was by immunoSEQ multiplex PCR. The sample carries 130,000 or so clones, roughly 70% recorded once. Source material: PBMCs. The source is a man in his forties in good health and CMV-seropositive. The chain has TRBV5-4 and TRBJ2-7; a weak D match, TRBD1 (7 bases). The CDR3 DNA reads TGTGCCGGCTCAGGGGGGAGCTCCTACGAGCAGTACTTC. It specifies CAGSGGSSYEQYF.